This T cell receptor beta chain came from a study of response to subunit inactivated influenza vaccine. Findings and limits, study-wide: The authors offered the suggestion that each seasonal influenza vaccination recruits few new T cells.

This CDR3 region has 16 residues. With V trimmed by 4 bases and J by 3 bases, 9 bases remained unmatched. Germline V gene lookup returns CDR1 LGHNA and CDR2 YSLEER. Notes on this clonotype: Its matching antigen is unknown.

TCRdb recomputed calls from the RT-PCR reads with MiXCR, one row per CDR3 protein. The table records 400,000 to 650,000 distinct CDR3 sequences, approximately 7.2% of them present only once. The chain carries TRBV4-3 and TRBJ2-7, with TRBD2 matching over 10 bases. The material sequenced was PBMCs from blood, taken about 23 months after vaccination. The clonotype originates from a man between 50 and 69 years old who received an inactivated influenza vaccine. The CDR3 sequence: CASSRYLAGDGYEQYF. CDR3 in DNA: TGCGCCAGCAGCCGCTATCTAGCGGGGGACGGCTACGAGCAGTACTTC.